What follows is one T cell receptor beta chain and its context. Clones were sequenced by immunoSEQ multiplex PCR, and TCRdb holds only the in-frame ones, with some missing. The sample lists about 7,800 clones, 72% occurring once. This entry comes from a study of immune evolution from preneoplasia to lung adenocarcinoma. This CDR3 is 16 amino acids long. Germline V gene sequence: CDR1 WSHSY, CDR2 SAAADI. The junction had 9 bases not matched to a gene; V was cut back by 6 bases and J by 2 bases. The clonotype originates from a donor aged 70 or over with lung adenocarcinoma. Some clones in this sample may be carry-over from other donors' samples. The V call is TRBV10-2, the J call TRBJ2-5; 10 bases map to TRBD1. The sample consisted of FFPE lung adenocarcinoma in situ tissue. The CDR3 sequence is CASREAGQGTQETQYF. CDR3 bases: TGCGCCAGCAGGGAGGCGGGACAGGGGACTCAAGAGACCCAGTACTTC.